A selection of T cell receptor beta chains follows, all from one sample in a study of brain metastases from non-small cell lung cancer. The repertoire was sequenced with immunoSEQ multiplex PCR; TCRdb's copy has only in-frame clones and lacks some. Altogether 1,500 to 2,000 clones are present, 81% being singletons, with the ten largest covering approximately 9.1%. The sample consisted of tumor-adjacent normal tissue. The receptors were gathered from a donor aged 40 or older with non-small cell lung cancer. Both conserved end residues are part of each CDR3. The D gene is left open where the match is weak. Only part of the rows carry a size: once, few, many, or a class if the clone is expanded.

few | TRBJ2-5 | . | 17 | TRBV5-6 | TGTGCCAGCAGCCCCCCGGTGGGACAACTGTACCAAGAGACCCAGTACTTC | CASSPPVGQLYQETQYF
. | TRBJ1-1 | . | 11 | TRBV6-6 | TGTGCCAGCAGTCCCTGGACTGAAGCTTTCTTT | CASSPWTEAFF
. | TRBJ2-2 | TRBD1 | 16 | TRBV19 | TGTGCCAGTAGCCTCGGATGGACAGGGGCCACCGGGGAGCTGTTTTTT | CASSLGWTGATGELFF
. | TRBJ1-5 | . | 15 | TRBV6-6 | TGTGCCAGCAGTAGGGACGTTGGCGGCAATCAGCCCCAGCATTTT | CASSRDVGGNQPQHF
. | TRBJ2-1 | . | 14 | TRBV28 | TGTGCCAGCAGCACAGGGAATAGACACAATGAGCAGTTCTTC | CASSTGNRHNEQFF
. | TRBJ2-2 | . | 15 | TRBV7-9 | TGTGCCAGCAGCCCCCGTCGAGAGAACACCGGGGAGCTGTTTTTT | CASSPRRENTGELFF
. | TRBJ2-1 | . | 16 | TRBV9 | TGTGCCAGCAGCGCATCCGTGGACAGCAACTACAATGAGCAGTTCTTC | CASSASVDSNYNEQFF
. | TRBJ1-1 | . | 15 | TRBV9 | TGTGCCAGCAGCATTCGGACAGATATGAACACTGAAGCTTTCTTT | CASSIRTDMNTEAFF
. | TRBJ2-3 | . | 14 | TRBV9 | TGTGCCAGCAGCGTAGAATTCAGGTCGGATACGCAGTATTTT | CASSVEFRSDTQYF
. | TRBJ1-1 | . | 14 | TRBV27 | TGTGCCAGCAGTTTATTTCTGGGACAAACTGAAGCTTTCTTT | CASSLFLGQTEAFF
. | TRBJ2-6 | . | 17 | TRBV7-2 | TGTGCCAGCAGCCTATGGGACATCCTCTCTGGGGCCAACGTCCTGACTTTC | CASSLWDILSGANVLTF
. | TRBJ2-6 | . | 12 | TRBV9 | TGTGCCAGCAGCCCCGGGGCCAACGTCCTGACTTTC | CASSPGANVLTF
. | TRBJ2-7 | . | 13 | TRBV25-1 | TGTGCCAGCAGTGATCTAAAGGCGTGGGAGCAGTACTTC | CASSDLKAWEQYF
. | TRBJ2-5 | . | 15 | TRBV18 | TGTGCCAGCTCACAAATTGACAGCTCCCAAGAGACCCAGTACTTC | CASSQIDSSQETQYF
. | TRBJ2-1 | . | 13 | TRBV29-1 | TGCAGCGTTGAAATTTACAGTTACAATGAGCAGTTCTTC | CSVEIYSYNEQFF
few | TRBJ2-7 | . | 15 | TRBV7-2 | TGTGCCAGCAGCCCTAGCTTCTCAAAACATTACGAGCAGTACTTC | CASSPSFSKHYEQYF
. | TRBJ2-1 | . | 12 | TRBV2 | TGTGCCAGCAGTTCACTGAGGGGTGAGCAGTTCTTC | CASSSLRGEQFF
once | TRBJ1-5 | TRBD1 | 16 | TRBV19 | TGTGCCAGTAGTTATCAGGGGGCGCGAGGCAATCAGCCCCAGCATTTT | CASSYQGARGNQPQHF
. | TRBJ2-5 | TRBD2 | 18 | TRBV6-1 | TGTGCCAGCAGTGGCCGAGTTTCAGGACTAGCGGGGCAAGAGACCCAGTACTTC | CASSGRVSGLAGQETQYF
. | TRBJ1-1 | . | 13 | TRBV10-3 | TGTGCCATCGCCGCCGGGTTGAACACTGAAGCTTTCTTT | CAIAAGLNTEAFF
. | TRBJ2-7 | . | 16 | TRBV4-3 | TGCGCCAGCAGCCAAGATCGGTGGGAACCTGGCTACGAGCAGTACTTC | CASSQDRWEPGYEQYF
. | TRBJ2-7 | . | 16 | TRBV12-2 | TGTGCAAGTCGCTTATCCCAGCTTCCTCTAGAGGACGAGCAGTACTTC | CASRLSQLPLEDEQYF
once | TRBJ2-3 | . | 14 | TRBV2 | TGTGCCAGCTTGGGCGGGATAAGCACAGATACGCAGTATTTT | CASLGGISTDTQYF
few | TRBJ1-3 | . | 18 | TRBV9 | TGTGCCAGCAGCTCCAACCCCACGGCAGGGTTTCCTGGAAACACCATATATTTT | CASSSNPTAGFPGNTIYF
. | TRBJ1-3 | . | 15 | TRBV11-1 | TGTGCCAGCAGCTTAGCGCGGACATCTGGAAACACCATATATTTT | CASSLARTSGNTIYF
. | TRBJ2-1 | . | 17 | TRBV12-1 | TGTGCCAACAGCTTTGAGGGGCGGGAGGGCTGCTACAATGAGCAGTTCTTC | CANSFEGREGCYNEQFF
. | TRBJ1-3 | . | 19 | TRBV7-2 | TGTGCCAGCAGCTTACCCCTCTATACACCGCGTTACCGTGGAAACACCATATATTTT | CASSLPLYTPRYRGNTIYF
. | TRBJ2-3 | TRBD2 | 15 | TRBV2 | TGTGCCAGCAGGGCGACTAGCAAGTTTACAGATACGCAGTATTTT | CASRATSKFTDTQYF
. | TRBJ2-5 | TRBD2 | 16 | TRBV19 | TGTGCCAGTAGTCCCGGACTAGCGGGAGGGGAAAAGACCCAGTACTTC | CASSPGLAGGEKTQYF
. | TRBJ2-2 | TRBD2 | 15 | TRBV2 | TGTGCCAGCAGTGAATACCTAGCGGGATCGGGGGAGCTGTTTTTT | CASSEYLAGSGELFF
. | TRBJ2-1 | . | 13 | TRBV9 | TGTGCCAACAGCGTTTCGCAGGCCTCGGGGCAGTTCTTC | CANSVSQASGQFF
. | TRBJ2-5 | TRBD1 | 14 | TRBV7-6 | TGTGCCAGCAGCTCTGGGACAGCTCAAGAGACCCAGTACTTC | CASSSGTAQETQYF
. | TRBJ1-2 | . | 13 | TRBV13 | TGTGCCAGCAGCTTAGGGCAGGCCCGTGGCTACACCTTC | CASSLGQARGYTF
. | TRBJ1-6 | . | 16 | TRBV4-2 | TGTGCCAGCAGCCAAGATTCGACGACCAGAAATTCACCCCTCCACTTT | CASSQDSTTRNSPLHF
once | TRBJ2-1 | . | 16 | TRBV5-4 | TGTGCCAGCAGCTTGGAGGGGGGAGCGGTTTACAATGAGCAGTTCTTC | CASSLEGGAVYNEQFF
. | TRBJ2-2 | . | 12 | TRBV4-1 | TGCGCCAGCAGCCAAGGGGACGGGGAGCTGTTTTTT | CASSQGDGELFF
once | TRBJ2-7 | . | 15 | TRBV28 | TGTGCCAGCAGTTTAGGGGTTCAGGGGAGGAACGAGCAGTACTTC | CASSLGVQGRNEQYF
. | TRBJ1-1 | . | 13 | TRBV29-1 | TGCAGCGTGGACGAGAGTGGGAACACTGAAGCTTTCTTT | CSVDESGNTEAFF
. | TRBJ2-1 | TRBD1 | 15 | TRBV5-5 | TGTGCCAACAGCTTGGATGGGACAGCCTACAATGAGCAGTTCTTC | CANSLDGTAYNEQFF
. | TRBJ2-2 | . | 16 | TRBV7-9 | TGTGCCAGCAGCTCAGGGAATCCTGGGTATGCCGGGGAGCTGTTTTTT | CASSSGNPGYAGELFF
. | TRBJ2-1 | . | 12 | TRBV6-5 | TGTGCCAGCAGCTCCTCCTTGAGTGAGCAGTTCTTC | CASSSSLSEQFF
. | TRBJ1-1 | TRBD1 | 15 | TRBV9 | TGTGCCAGCAGCCCCTGGGGACAGGTGAACACTGAAGCTTTCTTT | CASSPWGQVNTEAFF